This entry describes one T cell receptor (beta chain). It has no known antigen specificity. No base quality values were provided; no much bigger clone lies one nucleotide off. The CDR3 starts with the cysteine, ends with the phenylalanine, and has 15 residues. Only the CDR3 part of the read is kept: 45 bases, read in frame from the first base. V is cut back by 1 base and J by 8 bases, with 2 bases in the junction unmatched. The germline V gene (reference sequence) provides CDR1 MNHNY and CDR2 SVGAGI. The cohort comprised under 700 healthy bone marrow donors. Cohort members were all nominally healthy when sampled, although unrecorded immune exposures were likely present. The donor tested CMV seropositive, placing the donor among the 289 seropositive members of the cohort. Every donor gave a peripheral blood sample, and the peripheral blood mononuclear cells from that sample were used for TCR beta sequencing. Genomic DNA extraction from the blood cell samples was performed with the Qiagen DNeasy Blood Extraction Kit.

Libraries came from the immunoSEQ multiplex PCR assay. For the multiplex PCR, a mixture combining 60 forward primers for TCR Vbeta segments and 13 reverse primers for TCR Jbeta segments was used. A multiplex PCR assay on genomic DNA amplified the CDR3 region of rearranged TCR beta genes. Amplified TCR beta libraries were sequenced as 87-base-pair reads on the Illumina HiSeq System. For the original study's pipeline: Across the roughly 700 repertoires, a later analysis counted roughly 77 million unique TCR beta chains, 8.5 million to 12 million of which were shared by at least two donors. To remove PCR and sequencing errors, raw reads were error-corrected and collapsed into unique sequences using a nearest-neighbor algorithm that merged closely related sequences. V, D and J gene segments were assigned by aligning CDR3 sequences to IMGT reference sequences. Each retained sequence needed at least a six-nucleotide match to both a V gene segment and a J gene segment. Rearrangements were classified as productive when the CDR3 lacked stop codons and remained in frame with V and J, and all other rearrangements were classified as non-productive. Following IMGT convention, CDR3 was defined as the stretch from the second conserved V-encoded cysteine up to the conserved J-encoded phenylalanine. The earlier analysis of 500 to 650 of the donors excluded any sequence lacking an unambiguous match to a single V gene segment. In an earlier analysis of several hundred of the donors, V segments were called functional above 56.7% productive rearrangements and were called segregating when the between-donor standard deviation exceeded 5%. A statistical classification framework was built to diagnose cytomegalovirus status from the catalog of TCR beta chain sequences. In a later analysis, TCR nucleotide sequences were compared against IMGT/GENE-DB human TR gene sequences so that V and J genes could be assigned. The TCRdist pipeline was used in a later analysis to assign CDR3 sequences and most-parsimonious VDJ recombination scenarios. In a later analysis, each TCR beta chain was defined by its CDR3 amino acid sequence together with its V-gene family, and reads lacking a unique V-gene family were excluded. To address suspected cross-contamination and a sequencing artifact, a later analysis removed 592 highly shared, low-generation-probability nucleotide sequences. A later analysis calculated a clonal expansion index for each public chain from normalized within-repertoire ranks of inferred template counts. In a later analysis, generation probabilities were computed with a VDJ recombination model fitted to out-of-frame rearrangements, and the resulting probabilities were checked against IGoR. In a later analysis, hypergeometric tests were used to score TCR-TCR, TCR-HLA and TCR-CMV co-occurrence, with a repertoire-size bias correction applied to TCR pairs. To estimate false discovery rates, a later analysis permuted the HLA or CMV assignments 20 times. A later analysis grouped co-occurring TCRs with DBSCAN, adding TCRdist sequence similarity when clustering within HLA-allele-positive subsets. Repertoires with fewer than 30,000 or more than 120,000 public chains, plus five repertoires with anomalous nucleotide sharing, were excluded from co-occurrence clustering. TCRdb stores this immuneACCESS table with in-frame sequences only. Part of the clones is absent; in the studies checked, under half of the shortfall reflects unresolved V genes, and no reason is known for the rest. The DNA gave D and trimming, while V, J and clone size come from that table. Recorded for this sample are roughly 150,000 clones; roughly 80% of them occurred a single time. The top ten constitute roughly 12% of the sample.

This sample was included in a study of cytomegalovirus exposure and HLA in healthy donors (dated by TCRdb to the late 2010s). In terms of the full investigation: According to an earlier analysis of 587 of the donors, about 179 million T cells yielded 95 million to 140 million unique TCR beta sequences and less than 300 Gb of sequence data. The T cell repertoires of about 700 subjects were profiled by immunosequencing and related to cytomegalovirus serostatus. The study was designed to test whether signatures of past pathogen exposure could be identified by cataloging public T cell receptors. Along with the approximately 600-subject first cohort, a separate validation cohort of around 120 different subjects was used. The study combined high-throughput TCR immunosequencing, statistical association of individual TCRs with disease status, and machine learning to predict cytomegalovirus infection status. An earlier analysis of fewer than 750 of the donors used high-throughput TCR beta sequencing to judge whether each TCR beta V gene segment behaved as functional or pseudogenic. On average, 235,054 unique TCR beta nucleotide sequences were sequenced per donor among more than 350 genotyped donors of the cohort, with roughly 18% of those sequences being non-productive. All discovery cohort repertoires had been generated on a single sequencing platform. The number of typed donors differed by locus: about 620-630 for A, B, C, DRB1 and DQB1; approximately 530 for DQA1; 606 for DPA1; and roughly 450 for DPB1. Because of strong linkage in the cohort, roughly five DR-DQ haplotypes were treated as single units for association and clustering. Donor age, sex, ethnicity and CMV serostatus were compiled alongside the repertoire data. Rather than using new phenotypic data, the later analysis identified candidate immune exposures from TCR beta sequences and from how often those sequences occurred across donors. About 310 gigabases of sequencing data and roughly 90 million unique TCR sequences were included in an early release covering around 650 HLA-typed donors. To study patterns of TCR occurrence, a later analysis re-analyzed previously published TCR beta repertoires from hundreds of donors and added high-resolution HLA genotyping. A later genetic analysis used genome-wide SNP genotypes for about three fifths of the roughly 700 donors, treating that subset as a discovery cohort. Class I and class II HLA loci were covered by the typing at four-digit resolution. Of the roughly 400 genotyped donors, roughly 76% were placed in the genetic ancestry cluster associated with self-reported Caucasian donors.

Summary of the overall study and its limitations: The authors suggested that the approach could potentially be extended to other disease states and immunological phenotypes. A later analysis found that most CMV-associated TCR beta chains appeared HLA-restricted, with HLA associations seemingly driven largely by CMV exposure. In the study, about 150 TCR beta chains were listed as associated with cytomegalovirus. In an earlier analysis of several hundred of the donors, most TCR beta V segments were observed in productive rearrangements about 87% or about 30% of the time, broadly matching IMGT annotations. Sequencing depth was assumed to be roughly uniform across donors in the presence/absence analyses, though that assumption may not hold. Because counts were too low, seventeen rarely observed V segments, including chromosome 9 orphons, were excluded from the earlier analysis of several hundred of the donors. For the cohort, immune exposure information was limited to CMV serostatus. Correlated functional status among segregating V segments might reflect linkage disequilibrium, but an unknown experimental factor could not be ruled out. Most TCR sequences were observed very rarely across donors, whereas some public TCRs were present in many individuals. A later analysis found that HLA-associated TCR beta chains were more clonally expanded and had lower generation probabilities than equally common non-associated chains. A further reported finding was that TCR beta sequences accurately predicted the HLA-A and HLA-B alleles for most subjects in the first cohort. A later genetic analysis reported fewer N-insertions in productive TCRs among donors in an Asian-associated ancestry cluster than the roughly 620-donor mean. The classifier was reported to diagnose cytomegalovirus status with high specificity and sensitivity in both the original cohort and the validation cohort. This cohort had only TCR beta chains sequenced, and the lack of alpha or paired-chain data limited which features could be detected. The sequencing pipeline was judged likely to have produced a cluster of highly shared sequence variants as a technical artifact. Because HLA typing was missing for some donors at each locus, association tests included only the typed subset. Specific HLA alleles were associated with about 17,000 TCR beta sequences at a false discovery rate of 0.05 in a later analysis. Some IMGT-functional V segments, including TRBV6-2 and TRBV6-3, could not be distinguished by the 87-base-pair reads and were therefore excluded. When HLA alleles, especially DR and DQ, strongly co-occurred, TCR associations were difficult to assign to individual alleles. In a later analysis, several top co-occurrence clusters were reported to appear linked to parvovirus B19, influenza, CMV and Epstein-Barr virus. A few of the identified cytomegalovirus-associated TCR beta chains were confirmed in vitro to be specific for cytomegalovirus antigens. V-gene and J-gene trimming of TCR beta chains was associated with a missense DCLRE1C variant in a later genetic analysis, and the association was replicated in an independent cohort. In a later analysis, the rate of TCR association differed among HLA loci, with DRB1 alleles having the most associated TCRs and HLA-C alleles having the fewest.

The receptor's source is a man younger than 30 in good health and CMV-seropositive. Sequenced sample: PBMCs. The V and J segments used are TRBV6-6 and TRBJ1-4, with TRBD1 identical over 12 junction bases. The CDR3 region reads CASSYFGTGGEKLFF. The nucleotide sequence is TGTGCCAGCAGTTACTTTGGGACAGGGGGCGAAAAACTGTTTTTT.